The 21 T cell receptor beta chains listed next were all sequenced from one sample in a study of blood T cell repertoires in COVID-19. The repertoire was sequenced with immunoSEQ multiplex PCR; TCRdb's copy has only in-frame clones and lacks some. The sample carries approximately 350,000 clones, almost 90% recorded once. The material sequenced was peripheral blood. Source of these receptors: a woman between 65 and 79 years old with COVID-19, enrolled during active disease.

This clone was counted once. The CDR3 DNA reads TGCGCCAGCAGCCACATAGCGGGGACGCAGTATTTT. As protein: CASSHIAGTQYF. The chain combines TRBV4-1 with TRBJ2-3; 8 nucleotides align to TRBD2. The CDR3 spans 12 residues. With V trimmed by 3 bases and J by 9 bases, 2 bases remained unmatched. Germline values: CDR1 MGHRA, CDR2 YSYEKL.

For the CDR3, the DNA is TGTGCCAGCAGTACGGGGACAGTTAGCAATCAGCCCCAGCATTTT. Protein sequence: CASSTGTVSNQPQHF. This chain uses TRBV7-2 with TRBJ1-5, with 7 bases fitting TRBD1. Trimming at V came to 6 bases and at J to 0 bases, leaving 5 bases not matched to a gene. This CDR3 has 15 residues. CDR1 is SGHTA, CDR2 FQGNSA, per germline. The whole variable domain, filled in from reference TRBV7-2 and TRBJ1-5, reads GAGVSQSPSNKVTEKGKDVELRCDPISGHTALYWYRQSLGQGLEFLIYFQGNSAPDKSGLPSDRFSAERTGGSVSTLTIQRTQQEDSAVYLCASSTGTVSNQPQHFGDGTRLSIL.

The V gene is TRBV9, the J gene TRBJ2-5; 8 nucleotides align to TRBD2. V dropped 4 bases and J dropped 2; count of bases not matched to a gene: 7. Germline values: CDR1 SGDLS, CDR2 YYNGEE. The CDR3 extends over 15 amino acids. The CDR3 sequence is CASSPYSGAQETQYF. CDR3 bases: TGTGCCAGCAGCCCTTATAGCGGGGCTCAAGAGACCCAGTACTTC.

In its sample, this clone was seen once. V usage is TRBV7-8 and J usage is TRBJ1-2; 9 bases map to TRBD1. CDR1 SGHVS and CDR2 FQNEAQ come from the germline V gene. Trimming removed 5 bases from V and 4 bases from J; junction bases left unmatched: 8. The CDR3 consists of 15 residues. The CDR3 spells CASSKEGTGIYGYTF. CDR3 bases: TGTGCCAGCAGCAAAGAAGGGACAGGGATCTATGGCTACACCTTC.

The V gene is TRBV4-2, the J gene TRBJ2-3; no reliable D call. The CDR3 runs 14 residues. V was shortened by 5 bases and J by 2 bases, with 11 bases between the two germline ends. The V gene's germline CDR1 is LGHNA and CDR2 YNFKEQ. The CDR3: CASSVGKSTDTQYF. The CDR3 DNA is TGTGCCAGCAGCGTTGGCAAATCCACAGATACGCAGTATTTT.

V gene TRBV5-1 combines with J gene TRBJ1-1, with D possibly being TRBD1 (5 bases). Trimming removed 2 bases from V and 5 bases from J, with 10 bases in between. CDR3 length: 13 amino acids. CDR1 and CDR2 from the germline V gene are SGHRS and YFSETQ. CDR3 loop: CASSLPQGTEAFF. CDR3 nucleotides: TGCGCCAGCAGCTTACCCCAGGGAACTGAAGCTTTCTTT.

CDR3 sequence reads: CASRRKQYNSPLHF. The CDR3 DNA is TGTGCCAGCAGAAGGAAACAGTATAATTCACCCCTCCACTTT. The chain carries TRBV27 and TRBJ1-6, with no clear D. The CDR3 sequence is 14 residues long. Germline CDR1 reads MNHEY; CDR2 reads SMNVEV (reference sequence). The V end lost 6 bases, the J end lost 4 bases, and 10 bases lay between the germline ends.

CDR3: CASSFSRGSVQPQHF. Here the CDR3 DNA reads TGTGCCAGCAGTTTCAGTCGGGGGAGCGTTCAGCCCCAGCATTTT. The V call is TRBV28, the J call TRBJ1-5; possible D gene TRBD1, 5 bases. The CDR3 loop spans 15 amino acids. The germline V and J ends were trimmed by 3 bases and 6 bases, with 15 bases remaining between them. Germline-derived CDR1 and CDR2 are MDHEN and SYDVKM.

The chain carries TRBV6-5 and TRBJ1-2; the D gene is possibly TRBD1 (5 bases). Germline loops: CDR1 MNHEY, CDR2 SVGAGI. V was trimmed by 7 bases and J by 4 bases, leaving 13 bases between them. The CDR3 loop spans 13 amino acids. The CDR3 bases are TGTGCCAGCATCTCGACAGTCCTCTATGGCTACACCTTC. This gives the protein CASISTVLYGYTF.

This chain connects TRBV9 to TRBJ2-7; possible D gene TRBD1, 5 bases. V was pared by 3 bases and J by 4 bases, with 11 bases between. This CDR3 has 13 residues. Germline loops: CDR1 SGDLS, CDR2 YYNGEE. CDR3 nucleotides: TGTGCCAGCAGCGGGGGCCCCGAATACGAGCAGTACTTC. Translating gives CASSGGPEYEQYF. Based on the CDR3 plus reference TRBV9 and TRBJ2-7, the full variable domain is DSGVTQTPKHLITATGQRVTLRCSPRSGDLSVYWYQQSLDQGLQFLIQYYNGEERAKGNILERFSAQQFPDLHSELNLSSLELGDSALYFCASSGGPEYEQYFGPGTRLTVT.

The rearrangement links TRBV2 to TRBJ1-5; TRBD1 matches at 8 bases. After removal of 2 bases from V and 1 base from J, the junction contained 1 base not matched to a gene. CDR1 SNHLY and CDR2 FYNNEI come from the germline V gene. The CDR3 spans 15 residues. DNA of the CDR3: TGTGCCAGCAGTGAATCAGGGGGCAGCAATCAGCCCCAGCATTTT. Protein sequence: CASSESGGSNQPQHF.

This sequence joins TRBV7-8 and TRBJ2-3, with 8 bases matching TRBD2. The CDR3 has 19 amino acids. Germline CDR1 is SGHVS and CDR2 is FQNEAQ. V lost 6 bases and J lost 0; bases outside the gene matches: 17. The CDR3 sequence: CASRSKALPGGPSTDTQYF. CDR3 in DNA: TGTGCCAGCAGATCAAAGGCGTTGCCGGGGGGGCCCAGCACAGATACGCAGTATTTT.

The chain employs TRBV5-5 and TRBJ1-2; no firm D call. The CDR3 runs 16 residues. CDR1 and CDR2 (germline): SGHKS, YYEKEE (reference sequence). V lost 4 bases, J lost 4 bases, and 20 bases lay in between. The CDR3 spells CASSLPLGLQIYGYTF. CDR3 in DNA: TGTGCCAGCAGCCTACCCCTCGGACTGCAGATCTATGGCTACACCTTC.

The chain combines TRBV19 with TRBJ1-5, with D possibly matching TRBD1 (5 bases). CDR1 is LNHDA, CDR2 SQIVND, per germline (reference sequence). Deletions cut 5 bases from V and 1 base from J, with 15 bases between. The CDR3 has 16 amino acids. The CDR3 nucleotides read TGTGCCAGTAGTGTAACAGTTGGGGCGAGCAATCAGCCCCAGCATTTT. Amino acid sequence: CASSVTVGASNQPQHF.

The V call is TRBV4-3, the J call TRBJ1-2; 8 bases are a match to TRBD1. V trimming: 4 bases; J trimming: 2 bases; junction bases outside the gene matches: 12. The CDR3 runs 17 residues. Per the germline V gene, CDR1 is LGHNA and CDR2 is YSLEER. The CDR3 reads CASSRGGQGTENYGYTF. For the CDR3, the DNA is TGCGCCAGCAGCCGCGGAGGACAGGGTACGGAAAACTATGGCTACACCTTC.

The V gene is TRBV24-1, the J gene TRBJ1-2; possible D gene TRBD1, 6 bases. The V and J ends lost 7 bases and 8 bases respectively, with 16 bases between them. CDR1 and CDR2 (germline): KGHDR, SFDVKD. There are 13 residues in the CDR3. The DNA for the CDR3 is TGTGCCACCAGAAGTTCAGGGGTAACCGGCTACACCTTC. Encoded protein: CATRSSGVTGYTF.

The chain uses TRBV13 and TRBJ2-7; 9 positions agree with TRBD2. The V gene's germline CDR1 is PRHDT and CDR2 FYEKMQ (reference sequence). CDR3 length: 15 amino acids. Trimming cost V 0 bases and J 5 bases; bases outside gene matches: 5. The CDR3 region is CASSLGQAGGDEQYF. For the CDR3, the DNA is TGTGCCAGCAGCTTAGGGCAAGCGGGGGGCGACGAGCAGTACTTC.

The chain uses TRBV29-1 and TRBJ1-1, with D tentatively TRBD1 (5 bases). The CDR3 has 10 amino acids. V lost 7 bases, J lost 6 bases, and 9 bases lay in between. CDR1 is SQVTM, CDR2 ANQGSEA, per germline. The CDR3: CSGGEAEAFF. The CDR3 nucleotides are TGCAGCGGAGGGGAGGCTGAAGCTTTCTTT.

V usage is TRBV14 and J usage is TRBJ1-6; D gene unclear. CDR1 is SGHDN and CDR2 is FVKESK in the germline V gene. The CDR3 is 18 residues long. The ends were cut back, 4 bases at V and 0 bases at J, with 16 bases in the middle. CDR3 amino acids: CASSRRPQLSSYNSPLHF. Here the CDR3 DNA reads TGTGCCAGCAGCCGGAGACCGCAACTGAGCTCCTATAATTCACCCCTCCACTTT.

This clone was observed a few times. The V and J genes are TRBV6-4 and TRBJ1-2, with 7 bases fitting TRBD1. Unmatched junction bases numbered 12, after V lost 5 bases and J lost 6 bases. Germline assignment: CDR1 MRHNA and CDR2 SNTAGT. This CDR3 contains 15 residues. CDR3 sequence (DNA): TGTGCCAGCAGTAATACAGGGGAAGGAGTGGATGGCTACACCTTC. Its translation is CASSNTGEGVDGYTF.

V and J are TRBV6-5 and TRBJ2-1; D may be TRBD2 (7 bases). The CDR3 spans 13 residues. Trimming stripped 8 bases from V and 7 bases from J, with 15 bases between. Per the germline V gene, CDR1 is MNHEY and CDR2 is SVGAGI. CDR3 DNA sequence: TGTGCCAGCGATGGGGGGGGCAAAAATGAGCAGTTCTTC. It yields the protein CASDGGGKNEQFF.